This entry is about one T cell receptor beta chain. The target antigen is unknown. The CDR3 is 15 residues long. The V and J ends lost 4 bases and 5 bases respectively, with 17 bases between them. Germline loops: CDR1 MNHEY, CDR2 SVGAGI. The PCR ran on 60 Vbeta and 13 Jbeta primers. Clones were sequenced by immunoSEQ multiplex PCR, and TCRdb holds only the in-frame ones, with some missing. The data contain 150,000 to 200,000 clones, approximately 80% of them seen just once; the ten biggest clones take up 2.2%. The data originate from a study of cytomegalovirus exposure and HLA in healthy donors. Study findings and constraints: Exclusion applied to some V segments, including TRBV6-2 and TRBV6-3, as they were indistinguishable.

This sequence was found in a woman in her twenties or thirties in good health and CMV-seronegative. Sample: PBMCs. The chain is built from TRBV6-5 and TRBJ2-5; perhaps TRBD2 as D (6 bases). CDR3 sequence: CASSLGLQVGETQYF. Here the CDR3 DNA reads TGTGCCAGCAGTTTAGGACTACAAGTTGGGGAGACCCAGTACTTC.